The sequence of this T cell receptor beta chain was determined in a study of blood T cell repertoires in COVID-19. For the study at large: From T cells, B-cell-depleted T cells, or PBMCs came the material, which was cDNA or gDNA.

This CDR3 spans 15 amino acids. CDR1 and CDR2 from the germline V gene are MNHEY and SMNVEV (reference sequence). Trimming shortened V by 5 bases and J by 6 bases, and 14 bases separated the two germline ends. Only in-frame clones appear in the TCRdb table, and some are missing; sequencing was by immunoSEQ multiplex PCR. The sample shows some 270,000 clones, roughly 90% of them seen only once. This TCR came from a man aged 45-65 years with acute or convalescent COVID-19. The rearrangement uses TRBV27 and TRBJ1-6, with TRBD1 as a possible D gene (5 bases). Sequencing was performed on peripheral blood. The CDR3 sequence: CASSPTAILNSPLHF. For the CDR3, the DNA is TGTGCCAGCAGTCCGACAGCTATCCTTAATTCACCCCTCCACTTT.